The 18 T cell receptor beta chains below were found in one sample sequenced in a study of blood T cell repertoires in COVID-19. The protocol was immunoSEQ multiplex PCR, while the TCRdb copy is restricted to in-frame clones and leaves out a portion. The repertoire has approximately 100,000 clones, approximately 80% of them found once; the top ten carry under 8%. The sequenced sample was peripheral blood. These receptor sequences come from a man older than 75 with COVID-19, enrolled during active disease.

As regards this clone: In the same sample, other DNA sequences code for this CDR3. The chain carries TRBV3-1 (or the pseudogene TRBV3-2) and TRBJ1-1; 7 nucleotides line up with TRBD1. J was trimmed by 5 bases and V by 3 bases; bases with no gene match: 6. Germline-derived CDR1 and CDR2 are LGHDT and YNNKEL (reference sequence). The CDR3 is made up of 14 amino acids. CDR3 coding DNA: TGTGCCAGCAGCCAGGCGGGCAGGGGGACTGAAGCTTTCTTT. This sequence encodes CASSQAGRGTEAFF.

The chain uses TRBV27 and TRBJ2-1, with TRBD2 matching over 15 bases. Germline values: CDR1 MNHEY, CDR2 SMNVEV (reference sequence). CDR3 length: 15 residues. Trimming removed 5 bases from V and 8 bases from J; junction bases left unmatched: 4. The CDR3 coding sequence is TGTGCCAGCAGTGGACTAGCGGGAGGGGAGGATGAGCAGTTCTTC. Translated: CASSGLAGGEDEQFF.

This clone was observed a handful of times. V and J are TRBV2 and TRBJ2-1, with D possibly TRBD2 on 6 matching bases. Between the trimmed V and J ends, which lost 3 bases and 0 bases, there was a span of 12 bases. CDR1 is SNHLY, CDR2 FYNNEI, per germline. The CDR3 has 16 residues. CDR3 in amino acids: CASSDPGGSSYNEQFF. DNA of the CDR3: TGTGCCAGCAGTGACCCCGGAGGGAGCTCCTACAATGAGCAGTTCTTC.

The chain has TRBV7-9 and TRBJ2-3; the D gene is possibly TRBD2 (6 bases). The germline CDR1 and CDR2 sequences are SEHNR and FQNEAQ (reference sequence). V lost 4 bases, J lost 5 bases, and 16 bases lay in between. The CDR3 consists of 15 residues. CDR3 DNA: TGTGCCAGCAGCTCTCCCGGGAGCAACAGAGATACGCAGTATTTT. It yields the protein CASSSPGSNRDTQYF.

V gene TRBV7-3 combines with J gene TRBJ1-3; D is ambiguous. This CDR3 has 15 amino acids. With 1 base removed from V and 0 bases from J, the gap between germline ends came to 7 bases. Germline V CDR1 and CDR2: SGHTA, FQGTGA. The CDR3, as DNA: TGTGCCAGCAGCTTAAATCGCGCCTCTGGAAACACCATATATTTT. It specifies CASSLNRASGNTIYF.

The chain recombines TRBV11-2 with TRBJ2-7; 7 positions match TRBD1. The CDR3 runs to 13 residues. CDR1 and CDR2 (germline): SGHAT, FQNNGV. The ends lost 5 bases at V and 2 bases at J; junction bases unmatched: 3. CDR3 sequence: CASSPQGAYEQYF. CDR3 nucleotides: TGTGCCAGCAGCCCCCAGGGGGCCTACGAGCAGTACTTC.

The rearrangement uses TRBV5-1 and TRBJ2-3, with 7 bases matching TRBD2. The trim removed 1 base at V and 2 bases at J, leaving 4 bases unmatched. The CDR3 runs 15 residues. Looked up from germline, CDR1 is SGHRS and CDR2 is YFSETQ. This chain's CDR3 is CASSLLAEPTDTQYF. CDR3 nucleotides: TGCGCCAGCAGCTTGCTAGCGGAGCCCACAGATACGCAGTATTTT.

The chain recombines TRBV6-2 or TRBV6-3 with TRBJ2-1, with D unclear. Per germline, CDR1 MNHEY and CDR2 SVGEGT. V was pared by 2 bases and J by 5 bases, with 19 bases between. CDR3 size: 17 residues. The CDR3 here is CASSYGIHDRVHNEQFF. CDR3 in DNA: TGTGCCAGCAGTTACGGAATCCACGATCGGGTTCACAATGAGCAGTTCTTC.

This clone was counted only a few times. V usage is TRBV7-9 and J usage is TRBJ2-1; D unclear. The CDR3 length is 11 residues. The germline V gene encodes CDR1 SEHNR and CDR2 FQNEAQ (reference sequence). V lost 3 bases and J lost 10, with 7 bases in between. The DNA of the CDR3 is TGTGCCAGCAGCTTGAAAGCAGAGCAGTTCTTC. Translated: CASSLKAEQFF.

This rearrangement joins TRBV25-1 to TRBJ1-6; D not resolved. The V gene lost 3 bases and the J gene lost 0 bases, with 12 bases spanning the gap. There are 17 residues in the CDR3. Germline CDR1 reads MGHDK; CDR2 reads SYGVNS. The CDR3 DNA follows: TGTGCCAGCAGTGATTCGGGAGTTCGCTCCTATAATTCACCCCTCCACTTT. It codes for CASSDSGVRSYNSPLHF.

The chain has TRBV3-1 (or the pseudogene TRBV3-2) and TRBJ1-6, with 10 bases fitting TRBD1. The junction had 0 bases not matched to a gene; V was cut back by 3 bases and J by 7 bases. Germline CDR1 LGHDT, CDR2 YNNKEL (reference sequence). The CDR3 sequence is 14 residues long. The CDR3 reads CASSQDRGNSPLHF. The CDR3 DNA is TGTGCCAGCAGCCAGGACAGGGGGAATTCACCCCTCCACTTT.

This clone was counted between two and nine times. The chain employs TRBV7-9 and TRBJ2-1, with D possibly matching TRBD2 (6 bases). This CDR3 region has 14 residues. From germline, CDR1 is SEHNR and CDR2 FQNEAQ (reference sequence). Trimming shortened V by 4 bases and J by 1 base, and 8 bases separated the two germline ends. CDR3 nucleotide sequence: TGTGCCAGCAGCTGGGGGGTTTCCTACAATGAGCAGTTCTTC. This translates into CASSWGVSYNEQFF.

CDR3 protein: CASNKYTNPPCGYTF. Here the CDR3 DNA reads TGTGCCAGTAACAAATACACCAATCCGCCGTGTGGCTACACCTTC. The rearrangement uses TRBV5-7 and TRBJ1-2; D remains ambiguous. TRBV5-7 is an open reading frame whose function is uncertain. Trimming left V 8 bases short and J 7 bases short, with 24 bases between. CDR3 length: 15 residues.

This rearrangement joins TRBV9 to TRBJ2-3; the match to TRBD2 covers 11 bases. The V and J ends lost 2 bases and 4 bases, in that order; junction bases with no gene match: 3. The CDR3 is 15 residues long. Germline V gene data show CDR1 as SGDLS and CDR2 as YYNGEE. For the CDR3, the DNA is TGTGCCAGCAGCGTTCTAGCGGGAGGAGCAGATACGCAGTATTTT. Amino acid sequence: CASSVLAGGADTQYF.

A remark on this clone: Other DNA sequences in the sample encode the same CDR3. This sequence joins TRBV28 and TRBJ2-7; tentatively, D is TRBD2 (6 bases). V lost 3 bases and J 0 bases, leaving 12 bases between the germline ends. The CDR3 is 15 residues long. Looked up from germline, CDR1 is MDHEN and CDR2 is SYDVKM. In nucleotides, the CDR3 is TGTGCCAGCAGTTTGGCCGGAGGGTTCTCCTACGAGCAGTACTTC. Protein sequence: CASSLAGGFSYEQYF.

The CDR3 coding sequence is TGTGCCAGTAGCCGGGACAGGTGGAAGCCCCAGCATTTT. Amino acid sequence: CASSRDRWKPQHF. The V and J genes are TRBV19 and TRBJ1-5; 8 positions agree with TRBD1. This CDR3 comprises 13 residues. Germline lookup yields CDR1 LNHDA and CDR2 SQIVND (reference sequence). V was clipped by 6 bases and J by 8 bases; unmatched bases: 6.

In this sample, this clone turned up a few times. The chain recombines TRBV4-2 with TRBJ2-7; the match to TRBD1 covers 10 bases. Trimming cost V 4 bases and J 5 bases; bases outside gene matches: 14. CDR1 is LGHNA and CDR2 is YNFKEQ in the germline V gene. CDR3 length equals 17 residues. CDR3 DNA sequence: TGTGCCAGCAGCCGCAAGTCACGGACAGGGGGAATCGACGAGCAGTACTTC. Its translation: CASSRKSRTGGIDEQYF.

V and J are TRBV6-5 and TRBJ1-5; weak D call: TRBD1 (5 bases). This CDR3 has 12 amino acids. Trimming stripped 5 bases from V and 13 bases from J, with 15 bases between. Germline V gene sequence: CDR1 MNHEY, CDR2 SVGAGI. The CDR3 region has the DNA TGTGCCAGCAGTAGAGCCGGGGGTACACAGCATTTT. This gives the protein CASSRAGGTQHF.